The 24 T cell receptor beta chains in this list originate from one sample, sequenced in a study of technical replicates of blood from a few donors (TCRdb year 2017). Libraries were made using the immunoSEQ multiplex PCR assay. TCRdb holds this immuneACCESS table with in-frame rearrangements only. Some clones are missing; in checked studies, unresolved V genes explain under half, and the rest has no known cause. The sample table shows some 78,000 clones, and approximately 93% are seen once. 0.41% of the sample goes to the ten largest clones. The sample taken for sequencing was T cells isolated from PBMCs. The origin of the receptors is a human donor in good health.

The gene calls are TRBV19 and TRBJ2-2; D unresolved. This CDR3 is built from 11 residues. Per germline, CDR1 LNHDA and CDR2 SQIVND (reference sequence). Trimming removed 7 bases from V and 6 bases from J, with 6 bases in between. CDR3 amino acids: CASIRAGELFF. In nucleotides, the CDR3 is TGTGCCAGTATTCGGGCCGGGGAGCTGTTTTTT.

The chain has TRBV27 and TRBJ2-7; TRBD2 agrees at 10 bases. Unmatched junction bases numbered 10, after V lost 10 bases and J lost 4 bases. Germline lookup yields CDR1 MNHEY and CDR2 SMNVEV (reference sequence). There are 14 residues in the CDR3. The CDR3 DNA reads TGTGCCACCATTACTAGCGGGAAGGTGTACGAGCAGTACTTC. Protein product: CATITSGKVYEQYF.

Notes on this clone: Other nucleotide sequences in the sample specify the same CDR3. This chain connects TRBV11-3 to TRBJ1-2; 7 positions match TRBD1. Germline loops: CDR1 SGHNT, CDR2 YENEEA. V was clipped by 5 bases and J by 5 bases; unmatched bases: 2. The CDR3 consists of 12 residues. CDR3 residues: CASSAGGYGYTF. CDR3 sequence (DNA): TGTGCCAGCAGCGCAGGGGGGTATGGCTACACCTTC.

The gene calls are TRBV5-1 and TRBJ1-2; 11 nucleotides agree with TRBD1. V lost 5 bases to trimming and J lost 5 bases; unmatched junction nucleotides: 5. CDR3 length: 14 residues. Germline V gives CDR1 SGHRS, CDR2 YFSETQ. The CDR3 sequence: CASSPGQGAYGYTF. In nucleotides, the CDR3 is TGCGCCAGCAGTCCCGGACAGGGGGCGTATGGCTACACCTTC.

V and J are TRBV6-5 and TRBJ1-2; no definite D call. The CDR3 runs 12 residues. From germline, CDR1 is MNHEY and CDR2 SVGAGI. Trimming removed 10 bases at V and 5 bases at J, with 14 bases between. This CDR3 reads CATLRAGYGYTF. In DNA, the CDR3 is TGTGCCACCCTCCGGGCGGGGTATGGCTACACCTTC.

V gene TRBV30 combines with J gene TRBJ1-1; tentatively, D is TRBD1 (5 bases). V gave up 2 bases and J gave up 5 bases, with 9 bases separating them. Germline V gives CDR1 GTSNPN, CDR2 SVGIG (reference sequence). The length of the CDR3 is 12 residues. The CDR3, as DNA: TGTGCCTGGAGTTATTCAGGGACTGAAGCTTTCTTT. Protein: CAWSYSGTEAFF.

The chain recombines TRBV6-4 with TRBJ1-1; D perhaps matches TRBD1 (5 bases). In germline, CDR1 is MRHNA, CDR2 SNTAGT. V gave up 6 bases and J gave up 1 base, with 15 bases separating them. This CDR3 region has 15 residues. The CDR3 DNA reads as TGTGCCAGCAGCGCCAAATCCGGACAGAACACTGAAGCTTTCTTT. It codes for CASSAKSGQNTEAFF.

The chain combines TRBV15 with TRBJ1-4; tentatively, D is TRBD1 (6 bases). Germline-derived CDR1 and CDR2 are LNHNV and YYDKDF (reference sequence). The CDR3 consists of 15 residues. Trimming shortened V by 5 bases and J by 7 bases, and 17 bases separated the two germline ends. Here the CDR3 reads CATSLIQGLGEKLFF. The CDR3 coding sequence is TGTGCCACCAGCCTTATCCAGGGGCTTGGTGAAAAACTGTTTTTT.

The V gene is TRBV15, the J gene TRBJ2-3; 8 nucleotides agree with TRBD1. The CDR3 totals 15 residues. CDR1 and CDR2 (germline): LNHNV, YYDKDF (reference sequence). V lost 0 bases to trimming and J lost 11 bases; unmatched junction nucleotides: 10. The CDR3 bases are TGTGCCACCAGCAGAGATCCCTCGGGACAGGAGGAGCAGTATTTT. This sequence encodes CATSRDPSGQEEQYF.

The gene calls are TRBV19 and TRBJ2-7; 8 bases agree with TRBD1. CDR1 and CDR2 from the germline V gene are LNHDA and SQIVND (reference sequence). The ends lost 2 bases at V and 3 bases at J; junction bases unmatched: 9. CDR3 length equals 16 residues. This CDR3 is CASSISTGVTGYEQYF. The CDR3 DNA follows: TGTGCCAGTAGTATATCGACAGGGGTAACCGGCTACGAGCAGTACTTC.

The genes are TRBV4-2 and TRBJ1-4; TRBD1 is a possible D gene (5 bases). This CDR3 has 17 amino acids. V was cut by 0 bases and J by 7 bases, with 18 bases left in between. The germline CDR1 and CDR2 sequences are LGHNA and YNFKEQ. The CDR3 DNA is TGTGCCAGCAGCCAAGAATTGGCAGGGAGGGGTCGTGAAAAACTGTTTTTT. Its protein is CASSQELAGRGREKLFF.

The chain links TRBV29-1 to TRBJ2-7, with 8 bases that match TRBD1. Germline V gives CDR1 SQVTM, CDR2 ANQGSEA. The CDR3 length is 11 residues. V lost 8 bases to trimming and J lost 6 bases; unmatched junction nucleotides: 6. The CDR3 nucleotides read TGCAGCTCCACGACAGGGGTCGAGCAGTACTTC. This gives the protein CSSTTGVEQYF.

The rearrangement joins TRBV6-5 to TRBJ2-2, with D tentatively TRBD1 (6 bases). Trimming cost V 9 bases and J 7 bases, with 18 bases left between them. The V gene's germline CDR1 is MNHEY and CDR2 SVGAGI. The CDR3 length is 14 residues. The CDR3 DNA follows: TGTGCCAGTAATAGGGCAGGGGCGAGCGGGGAGCTGTTTTTT. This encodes CASNRAGASGELFF.

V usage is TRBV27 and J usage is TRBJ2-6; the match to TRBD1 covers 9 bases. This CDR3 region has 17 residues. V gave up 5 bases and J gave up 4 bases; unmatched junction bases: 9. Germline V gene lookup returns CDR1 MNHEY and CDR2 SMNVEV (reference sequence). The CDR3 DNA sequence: TGTGCCAGCAGTATCATAGGACAGGGGACGGGGGCCAACGTCCTGACTTTC. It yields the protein CASSIIGQGTGANVLTF.

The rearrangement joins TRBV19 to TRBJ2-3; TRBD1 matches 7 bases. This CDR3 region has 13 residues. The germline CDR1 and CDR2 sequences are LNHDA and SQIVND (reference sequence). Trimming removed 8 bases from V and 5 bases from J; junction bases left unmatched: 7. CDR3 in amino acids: CASSDRAGDTQYF. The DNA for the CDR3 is TGTGCCAGTTCCGACAGGGCTGGAGATACGCAGTATTTT.

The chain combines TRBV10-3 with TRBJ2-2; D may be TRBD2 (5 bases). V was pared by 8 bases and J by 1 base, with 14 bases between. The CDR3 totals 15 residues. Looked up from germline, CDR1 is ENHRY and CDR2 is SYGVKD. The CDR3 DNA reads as TGTGCCATCTCAGCCCCCGGACTGAACACCGGGGAGCTGTTTTTT. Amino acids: CAISAPGLNTGELFF.

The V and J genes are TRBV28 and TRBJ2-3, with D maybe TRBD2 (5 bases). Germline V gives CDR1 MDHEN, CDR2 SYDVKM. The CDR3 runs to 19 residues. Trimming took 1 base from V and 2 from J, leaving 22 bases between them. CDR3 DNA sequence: TGTGCCAGCAGTTTATTGAATCCGGAGGTTCTGAGTTTCACAGATACGCAGTATTTT. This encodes CASSLLNPEVLSFTDTQYF.

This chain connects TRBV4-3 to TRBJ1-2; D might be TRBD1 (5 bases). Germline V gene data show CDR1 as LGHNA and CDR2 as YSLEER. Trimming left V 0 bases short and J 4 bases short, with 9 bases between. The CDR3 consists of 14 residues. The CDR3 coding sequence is TGCGCCAGCAGCCAAGATGCAGGGTCCTATGGCTACACCTTC. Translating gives CASSQDAGSYGYTF.

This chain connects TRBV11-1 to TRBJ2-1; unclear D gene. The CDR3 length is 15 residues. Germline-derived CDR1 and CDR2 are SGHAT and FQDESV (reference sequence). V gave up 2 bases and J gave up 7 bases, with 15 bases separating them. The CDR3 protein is CASSLFDSPANEQFF. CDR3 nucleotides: TGTGCCAGCAGCTTATTCGACTCCCCGGCAAATGAGCAGTTCTTC.

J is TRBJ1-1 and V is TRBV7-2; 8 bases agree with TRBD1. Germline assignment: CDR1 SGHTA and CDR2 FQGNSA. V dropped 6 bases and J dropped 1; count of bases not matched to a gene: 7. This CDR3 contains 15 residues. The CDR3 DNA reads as TGTGCCAGCAGAGCAGGGGGCCCGTGGAACACTGAAGCTTTCTTT. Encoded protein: CASRAGGPWNTEAFF.

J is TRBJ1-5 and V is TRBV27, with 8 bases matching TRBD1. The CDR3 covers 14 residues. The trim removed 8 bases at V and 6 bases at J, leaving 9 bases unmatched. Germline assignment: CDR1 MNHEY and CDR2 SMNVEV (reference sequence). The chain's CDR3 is CASFWGTGGQPQHF. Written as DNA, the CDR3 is TGTGCCAGCTTCTGGGGCACAGGGGGTCAGCCCCAGCATTTT.

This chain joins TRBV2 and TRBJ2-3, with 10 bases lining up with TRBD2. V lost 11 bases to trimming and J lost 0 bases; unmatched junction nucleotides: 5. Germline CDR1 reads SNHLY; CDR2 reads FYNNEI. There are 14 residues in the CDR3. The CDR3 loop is CAFLAGASTDTQYF. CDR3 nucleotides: TGTGCCTTTCTAGCGGGAGCTAGCACAGATACGCAGTATTTT. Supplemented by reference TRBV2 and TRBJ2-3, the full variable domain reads EPEVTQTPSHQVTQMGQEVILRCVPISNHLYFYWYRQILGQKVEFLVSFYNNEISEKSEIFDDQFSVERPDGSNFTLKIRSTKLEDSAMYFCAFLAGASTDTQYFGPGTRLTVL.

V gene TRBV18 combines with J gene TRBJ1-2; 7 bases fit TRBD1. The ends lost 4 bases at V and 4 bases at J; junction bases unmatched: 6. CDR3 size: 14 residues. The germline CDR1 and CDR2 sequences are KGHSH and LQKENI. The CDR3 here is CASSLERDSYGYTF. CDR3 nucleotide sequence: TGTGCCAGCTCACTAGAGAGGGACAGCTATGGCTACACCTTC.

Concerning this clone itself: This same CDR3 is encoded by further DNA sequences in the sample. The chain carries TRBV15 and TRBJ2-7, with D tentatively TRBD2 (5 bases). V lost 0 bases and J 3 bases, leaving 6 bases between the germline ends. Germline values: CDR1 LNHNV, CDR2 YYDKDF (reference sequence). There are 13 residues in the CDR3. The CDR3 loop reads CATSRDRGYEQYF. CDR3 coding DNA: TGTGCCACCAGCAGAGATCGGGGCTACGAGCAGTACTTC.